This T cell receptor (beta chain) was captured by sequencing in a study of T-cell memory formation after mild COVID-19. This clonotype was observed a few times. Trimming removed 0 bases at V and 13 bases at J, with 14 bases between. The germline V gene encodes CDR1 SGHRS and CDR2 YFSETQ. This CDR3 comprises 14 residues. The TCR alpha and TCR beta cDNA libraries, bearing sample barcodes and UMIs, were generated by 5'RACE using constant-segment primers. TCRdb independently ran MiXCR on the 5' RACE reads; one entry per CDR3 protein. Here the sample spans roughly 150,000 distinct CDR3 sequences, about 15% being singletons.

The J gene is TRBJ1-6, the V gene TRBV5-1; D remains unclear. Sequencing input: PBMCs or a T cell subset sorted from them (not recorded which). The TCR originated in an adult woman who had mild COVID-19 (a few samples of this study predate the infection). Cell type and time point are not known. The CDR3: CASSLGDGSGPLHF. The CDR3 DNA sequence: TGCGCCAGCAGCTTGGGCGACGGCTCCGGGCCCCTCCACTTT.